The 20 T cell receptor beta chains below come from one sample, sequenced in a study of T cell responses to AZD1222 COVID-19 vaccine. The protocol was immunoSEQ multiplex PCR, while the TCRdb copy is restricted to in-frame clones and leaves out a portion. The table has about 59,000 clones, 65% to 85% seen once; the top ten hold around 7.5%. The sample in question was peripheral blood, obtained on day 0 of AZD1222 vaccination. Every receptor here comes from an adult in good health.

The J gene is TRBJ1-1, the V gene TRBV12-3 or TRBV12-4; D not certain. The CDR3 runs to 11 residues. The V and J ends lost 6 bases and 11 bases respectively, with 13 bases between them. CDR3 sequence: CASSTPRSAFF. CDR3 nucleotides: TGTGCCAGCAGCACCCCCCGATCCGCTTTCTTT.

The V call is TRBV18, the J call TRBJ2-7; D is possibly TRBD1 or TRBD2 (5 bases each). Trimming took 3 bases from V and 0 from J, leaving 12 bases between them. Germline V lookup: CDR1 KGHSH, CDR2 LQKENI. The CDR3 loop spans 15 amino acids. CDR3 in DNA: TGTGCCAGCTCACCCGGGGCTTCAAGCTCCTACGAGCAGTACTTC. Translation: CASSPGASSSYEQYF.

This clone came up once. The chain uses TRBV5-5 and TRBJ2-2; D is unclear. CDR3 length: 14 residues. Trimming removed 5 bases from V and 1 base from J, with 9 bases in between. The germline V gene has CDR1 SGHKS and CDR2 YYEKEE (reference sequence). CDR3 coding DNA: TGTGCCAGCAGTATTACGGTGAACACCGGGGAGCTGTTTTTT. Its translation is CASSITVNTGELFF. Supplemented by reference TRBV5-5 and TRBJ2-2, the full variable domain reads DAGVTQSPTHLIKTRGQQVTLRCSPISGHKSVSWYQQVLGQGPQFIFQYYEKEERGRGNFPDRFSARQFPNYSSELNVNALLLGDSALYLCASSITVNTGELFFGEGSRLTVL.

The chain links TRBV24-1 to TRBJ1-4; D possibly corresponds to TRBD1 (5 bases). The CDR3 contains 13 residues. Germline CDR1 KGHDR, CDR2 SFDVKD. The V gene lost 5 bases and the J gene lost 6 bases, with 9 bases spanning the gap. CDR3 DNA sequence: TGTGCCACCAGTGCGACAGCCTATGAAAAACTGTTTTTT. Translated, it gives CATSATAYEKLFF.

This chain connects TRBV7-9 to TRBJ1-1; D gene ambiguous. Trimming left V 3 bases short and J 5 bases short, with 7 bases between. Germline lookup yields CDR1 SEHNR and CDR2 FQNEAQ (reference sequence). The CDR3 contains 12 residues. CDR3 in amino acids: CASSFVTTEAFF. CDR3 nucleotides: TGTGCCAGCAGCTTCGTAACGACTGAAGCTTTCTTT.

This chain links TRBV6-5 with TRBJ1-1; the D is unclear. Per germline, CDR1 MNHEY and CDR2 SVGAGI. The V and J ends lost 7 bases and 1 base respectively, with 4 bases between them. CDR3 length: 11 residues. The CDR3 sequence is CASIQNTEAFF. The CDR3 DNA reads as TGTGCCAGCATCCAGAACACTGAAGCTTTCTTT.

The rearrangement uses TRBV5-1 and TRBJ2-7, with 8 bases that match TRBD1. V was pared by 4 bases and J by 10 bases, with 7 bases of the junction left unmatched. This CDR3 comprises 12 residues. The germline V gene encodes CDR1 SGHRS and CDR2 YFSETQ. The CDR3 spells CASSVGQGTQYF. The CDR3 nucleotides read TGCGCCAGCAGCGTCGGACAGGGAACCCAGTACTTC.

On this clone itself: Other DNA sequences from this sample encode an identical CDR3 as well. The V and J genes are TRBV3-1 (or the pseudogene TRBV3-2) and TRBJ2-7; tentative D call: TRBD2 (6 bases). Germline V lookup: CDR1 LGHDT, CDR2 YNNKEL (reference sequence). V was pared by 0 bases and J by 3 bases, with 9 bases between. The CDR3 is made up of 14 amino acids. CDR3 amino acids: CASSQDGGGYEQYF. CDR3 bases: TGTGCCAGCAGCCAAGATGGGGGAGGCTACGAGCAGTACTTC.

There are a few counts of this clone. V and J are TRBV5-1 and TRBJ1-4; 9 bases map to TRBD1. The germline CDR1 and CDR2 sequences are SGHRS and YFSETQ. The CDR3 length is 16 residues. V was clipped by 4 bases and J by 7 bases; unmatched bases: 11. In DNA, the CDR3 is TGCGCCAGCAGCCAAGACAGGGGGACGGGGAGTGAAAAACTGTTTTTT. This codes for CASSQDRGTGSEKLFF.

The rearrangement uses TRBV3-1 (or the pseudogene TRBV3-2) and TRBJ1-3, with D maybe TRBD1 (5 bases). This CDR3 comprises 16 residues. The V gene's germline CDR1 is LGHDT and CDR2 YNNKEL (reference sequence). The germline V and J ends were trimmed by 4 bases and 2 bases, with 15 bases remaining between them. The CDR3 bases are TGTGCCAGCAGCCCAATTAATGGGGGGACTGGAAACACCATATATTTT. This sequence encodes CASSPINGGTGNTIYF.

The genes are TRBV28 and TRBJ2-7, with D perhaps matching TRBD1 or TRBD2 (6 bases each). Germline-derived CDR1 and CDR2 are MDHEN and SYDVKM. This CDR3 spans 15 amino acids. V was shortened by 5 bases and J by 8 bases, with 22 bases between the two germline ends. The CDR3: CASSTPPGAGGQQYF. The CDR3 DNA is TGTGCCAGCAGTACCCCCCCGGGGGCCGGGGGACAGCAGTACTTC. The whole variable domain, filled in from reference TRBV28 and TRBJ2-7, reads DVKVTQSSRYLVKRTGEKVFLECVQDMDHENMFWYRQDPGLGLRLIYFSYDVKMKEKGDIPEGYSVSREKKERFSLILESASTNQTSMYLCASSTPPGAGGQQYFGPGTRLTVT.

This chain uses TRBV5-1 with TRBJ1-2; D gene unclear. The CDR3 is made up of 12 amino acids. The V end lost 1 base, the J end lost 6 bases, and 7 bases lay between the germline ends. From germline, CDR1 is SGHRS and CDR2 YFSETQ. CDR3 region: CASSLQGHGYTF. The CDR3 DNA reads TGCGCCAGCAGCTTGCAAGGCCATGGCTACACCTTC.

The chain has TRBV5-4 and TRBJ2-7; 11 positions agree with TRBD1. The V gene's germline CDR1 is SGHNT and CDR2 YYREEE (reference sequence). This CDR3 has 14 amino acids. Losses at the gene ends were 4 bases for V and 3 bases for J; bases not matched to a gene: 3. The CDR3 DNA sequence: TGTGCCAGCAGCCCTGGGACAGGGGGCTACGAGCAGTACTTC. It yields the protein CASSPGTGGYEQYF.

CDR3 DNA: TGCGCCAGCAATTTCGGGACAGGGGGGCACGAGCAGTACTTC. Amino acid sequence: CASNFGTGGHEQYF. The chain carries TRBV5-1 and TRBJ2-7, with TRBD1 matching over 11 bases. The V and J ends lost 6 bases and 5 bases, in that order; junction bases with no gene match: 7. The CDR3 is made up of 14 amino acids. Germline CDR1 is SGHRS and CDR2 is YFSETQ.

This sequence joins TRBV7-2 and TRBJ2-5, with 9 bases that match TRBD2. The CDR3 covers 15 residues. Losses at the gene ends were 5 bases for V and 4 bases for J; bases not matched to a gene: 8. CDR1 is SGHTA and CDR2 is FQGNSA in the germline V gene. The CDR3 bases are TGTGCCAGCAGCCGGTTGGGACTAGCATCAGAGACCCAGTACTTC. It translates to CASSRLGLASETQYF.

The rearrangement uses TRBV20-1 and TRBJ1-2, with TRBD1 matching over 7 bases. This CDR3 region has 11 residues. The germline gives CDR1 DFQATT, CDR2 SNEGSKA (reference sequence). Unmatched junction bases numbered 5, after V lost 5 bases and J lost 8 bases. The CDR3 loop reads CSADREGGYTF. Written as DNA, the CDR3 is TGCAGTGCTGACAGGGAAGGGGGCTACACCTTC.

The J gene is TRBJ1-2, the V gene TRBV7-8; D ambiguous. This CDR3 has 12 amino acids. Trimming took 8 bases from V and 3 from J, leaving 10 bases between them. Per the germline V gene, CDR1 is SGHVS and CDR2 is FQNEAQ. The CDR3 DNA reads TGTGCCAGCTCGGGCTTGGACTATGGCTACACCTTC. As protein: CASSGLDYGYTF. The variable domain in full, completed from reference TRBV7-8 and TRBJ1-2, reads GAGVSQSPRYKVAKRGQDVALRCDPISGHVSLFWYQQALGQGPEFLTYFQNEAQLDKSGLPSDRFFAERPEGSVSTLKIQRTQQEDSAVYLCASSGLDYGYTFGSGTRLTVV.

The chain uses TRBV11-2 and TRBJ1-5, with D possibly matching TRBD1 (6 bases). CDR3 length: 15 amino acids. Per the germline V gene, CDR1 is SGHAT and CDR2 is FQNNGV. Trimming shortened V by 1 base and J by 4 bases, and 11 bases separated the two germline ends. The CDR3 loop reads CASSLGGGFNQPQHF. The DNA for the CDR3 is TGTGCCAGCAGCTTAGGGGGGGGCTTTAATCAGCCCCAGCATTTT.

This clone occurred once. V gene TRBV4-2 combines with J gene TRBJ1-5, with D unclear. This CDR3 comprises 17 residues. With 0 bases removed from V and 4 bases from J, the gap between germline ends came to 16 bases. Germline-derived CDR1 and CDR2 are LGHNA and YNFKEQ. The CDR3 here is CASSQEATRRVNQPQHF. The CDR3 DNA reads TGTGCCAGCAGCCAAGAAGCGACACGCCGGGTAAATCAGCCCCAGCATTTT.

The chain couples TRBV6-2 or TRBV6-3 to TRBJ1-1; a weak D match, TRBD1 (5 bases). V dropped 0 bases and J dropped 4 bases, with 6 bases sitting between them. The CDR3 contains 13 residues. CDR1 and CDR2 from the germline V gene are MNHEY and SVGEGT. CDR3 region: CASSYSQGTEAFF. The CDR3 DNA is TGTGCCAGCAGTTACTCGCAGGGCACTGAAGCTTTCTTT.